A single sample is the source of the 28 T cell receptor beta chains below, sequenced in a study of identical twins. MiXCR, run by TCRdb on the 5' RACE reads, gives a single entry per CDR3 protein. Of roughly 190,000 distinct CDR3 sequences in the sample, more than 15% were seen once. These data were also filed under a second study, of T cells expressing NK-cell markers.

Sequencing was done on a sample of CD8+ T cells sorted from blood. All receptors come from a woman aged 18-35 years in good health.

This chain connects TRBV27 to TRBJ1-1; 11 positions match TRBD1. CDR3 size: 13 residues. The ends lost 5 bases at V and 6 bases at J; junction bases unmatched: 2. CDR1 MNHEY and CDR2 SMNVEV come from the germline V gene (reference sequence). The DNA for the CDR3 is TGTGCCAGCAGTCAGGACAGGGGGCCTGAAGCTTTCTTT. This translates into CASSQDRGPEAFF.

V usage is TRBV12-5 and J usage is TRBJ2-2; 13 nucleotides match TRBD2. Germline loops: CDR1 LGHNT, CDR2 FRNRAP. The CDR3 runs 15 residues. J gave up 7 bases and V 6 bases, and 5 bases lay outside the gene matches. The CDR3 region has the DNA TGTGCTAGTGGGACTAGCGGGAGGAGCTACGGGGAGCTGTTTTTT. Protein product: CASGTSGRSYGELFF.

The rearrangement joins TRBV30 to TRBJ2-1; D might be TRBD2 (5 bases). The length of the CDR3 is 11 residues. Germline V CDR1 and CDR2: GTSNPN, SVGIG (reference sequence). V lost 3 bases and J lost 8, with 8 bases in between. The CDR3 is CAWRTIYEQFF. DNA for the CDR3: TGTGCCTGGAGGACTATATATGAGCAGTTCTTC.

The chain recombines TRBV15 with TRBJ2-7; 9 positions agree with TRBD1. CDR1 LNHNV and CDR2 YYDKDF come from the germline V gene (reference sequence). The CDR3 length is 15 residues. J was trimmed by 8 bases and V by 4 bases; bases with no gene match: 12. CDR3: CATSNYRGHPLKQYF. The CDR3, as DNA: TGTGCCACCAGCAATTACAGGGGGCACCCCCTGAAGCAGTACTTC.

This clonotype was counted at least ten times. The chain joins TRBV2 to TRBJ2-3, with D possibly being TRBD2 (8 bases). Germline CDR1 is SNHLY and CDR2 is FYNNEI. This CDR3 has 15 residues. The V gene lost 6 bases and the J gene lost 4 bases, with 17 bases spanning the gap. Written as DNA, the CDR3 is TGTGCCAGCAGCGCCGGGACTAGGGGGCCAGATACGCAGTATTTT. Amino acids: CASSAGTRGPDTQYF.

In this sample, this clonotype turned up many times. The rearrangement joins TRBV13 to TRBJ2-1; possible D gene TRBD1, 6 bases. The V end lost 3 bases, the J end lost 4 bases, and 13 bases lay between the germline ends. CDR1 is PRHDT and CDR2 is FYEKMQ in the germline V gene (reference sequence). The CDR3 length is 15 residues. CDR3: CASSFWDKAYNEQFF. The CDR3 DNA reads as TGTGCCAGCAGCTTTTGGGACAAGGCTTACAATGAGCAGTTCTTC.

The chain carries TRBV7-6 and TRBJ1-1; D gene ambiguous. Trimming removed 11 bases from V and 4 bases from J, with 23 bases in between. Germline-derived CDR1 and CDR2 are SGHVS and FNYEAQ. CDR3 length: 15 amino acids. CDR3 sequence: CAVQQIDSAVTEAFF. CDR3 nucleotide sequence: TGTGCCGTCCAACAAATAGACTCGGCCGTCACTGAAGCTTTCTTT.

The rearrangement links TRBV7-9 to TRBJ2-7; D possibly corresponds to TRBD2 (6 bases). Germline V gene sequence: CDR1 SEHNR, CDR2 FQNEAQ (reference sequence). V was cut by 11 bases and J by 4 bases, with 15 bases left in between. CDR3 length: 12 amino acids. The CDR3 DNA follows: TGTGCCGGCGGGGACGTGGCTTACGAGCAGTACTTC. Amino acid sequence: CAGGDVAYEQYF.

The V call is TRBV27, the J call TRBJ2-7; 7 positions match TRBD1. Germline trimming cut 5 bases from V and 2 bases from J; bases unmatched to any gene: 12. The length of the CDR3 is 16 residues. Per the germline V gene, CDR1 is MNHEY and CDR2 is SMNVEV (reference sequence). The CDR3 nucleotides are TGTGCCAGCAGTCCGTCAACAGGGGATACCACCTACGAGCAGTACTTC. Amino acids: CASSPSTGDTTYEQYF.

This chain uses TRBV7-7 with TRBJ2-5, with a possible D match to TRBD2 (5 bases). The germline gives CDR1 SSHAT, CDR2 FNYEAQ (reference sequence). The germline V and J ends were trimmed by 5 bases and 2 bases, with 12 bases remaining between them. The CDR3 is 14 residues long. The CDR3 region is CASSPLAHQETQYF. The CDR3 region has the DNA TGTGCCAGCAGCCCGCTAGCACATCAAGAGACCCAGTACTTC. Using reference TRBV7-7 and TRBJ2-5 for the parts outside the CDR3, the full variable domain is GAGVSQSPRYKVTKRGQDVTLRCDPISSHATLYWYQQALGQGPEFLTYFNYEAQPDKSGLPSDRFSAERPEGSISTLTIQRTEQRDSAMYRCASSPLAHQETQYFGPGTRLLVL.

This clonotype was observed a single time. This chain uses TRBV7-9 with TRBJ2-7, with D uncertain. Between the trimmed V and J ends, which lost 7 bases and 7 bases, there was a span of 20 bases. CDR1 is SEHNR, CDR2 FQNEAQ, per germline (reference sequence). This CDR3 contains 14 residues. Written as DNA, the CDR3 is TGTGCCAGCACCCGAGGATGGACGGGTGGAGAGCAGTACTTC. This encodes CASTRGWTGGEQYF.

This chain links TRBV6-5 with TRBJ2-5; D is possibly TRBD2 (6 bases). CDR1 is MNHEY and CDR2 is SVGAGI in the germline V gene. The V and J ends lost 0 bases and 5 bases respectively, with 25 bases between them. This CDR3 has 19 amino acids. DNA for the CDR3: TGTGCCAGCAGTTACTCGATGGGGGGTAGCGAGAGAATAGGGGAGACCCAGTACTTC. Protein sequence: CASSYSMGGSERIGETQYF.

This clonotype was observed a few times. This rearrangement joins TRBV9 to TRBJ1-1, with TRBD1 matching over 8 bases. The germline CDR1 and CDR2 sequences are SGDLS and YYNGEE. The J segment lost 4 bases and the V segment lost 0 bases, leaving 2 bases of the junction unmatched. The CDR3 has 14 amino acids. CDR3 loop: CASSVGTGSTEAFF. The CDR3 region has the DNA TGTGCCAGCAGCGTAGGGACAGGGAGCACTGAAGCTTTCTTT.

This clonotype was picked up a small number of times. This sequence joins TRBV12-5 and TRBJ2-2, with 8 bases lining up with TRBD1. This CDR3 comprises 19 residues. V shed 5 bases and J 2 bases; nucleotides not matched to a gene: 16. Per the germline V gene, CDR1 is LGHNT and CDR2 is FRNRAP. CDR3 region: CASGRLPIDRGVNTGELFF. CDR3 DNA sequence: TGTGCTAGTGGTCGACTCCCGATAGACAGGGGCGTCAACACCGGGGAGCTGTTTTTT.

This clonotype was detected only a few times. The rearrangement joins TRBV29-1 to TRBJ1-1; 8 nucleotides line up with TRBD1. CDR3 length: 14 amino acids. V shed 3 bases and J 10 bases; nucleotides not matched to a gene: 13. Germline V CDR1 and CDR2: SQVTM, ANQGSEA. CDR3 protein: CSVDGQGVDGRAFF. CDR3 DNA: TGCAGCGTTGACGGACAGGGAGTTGACGGTCGAGCTTTCTTT.

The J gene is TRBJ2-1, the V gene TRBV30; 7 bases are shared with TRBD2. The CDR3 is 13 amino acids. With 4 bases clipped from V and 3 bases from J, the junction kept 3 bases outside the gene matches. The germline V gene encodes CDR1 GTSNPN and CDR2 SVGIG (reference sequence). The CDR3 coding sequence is TGTGCCTGGACTAGCGGAGGCTACAATGAGCAGTTCTTC. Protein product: CAWTSGGYNEQFF.

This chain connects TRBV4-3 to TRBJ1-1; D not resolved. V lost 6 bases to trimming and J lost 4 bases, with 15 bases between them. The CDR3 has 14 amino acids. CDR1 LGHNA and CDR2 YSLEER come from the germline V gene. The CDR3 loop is CASSARERGTEAFF. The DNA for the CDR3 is TGCGCCAGCAGTGCCCGTGAACGGGGCACTGAAGCTTTCTTT.

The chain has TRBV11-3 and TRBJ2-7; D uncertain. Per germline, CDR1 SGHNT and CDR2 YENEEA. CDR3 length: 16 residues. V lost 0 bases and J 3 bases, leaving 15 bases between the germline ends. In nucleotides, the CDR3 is TGTGCCAGCAGCTTAGAAGGAACTGCGGCATTCTACGAGCAGTACTTC. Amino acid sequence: CASSLEGTAAFYEQYF.

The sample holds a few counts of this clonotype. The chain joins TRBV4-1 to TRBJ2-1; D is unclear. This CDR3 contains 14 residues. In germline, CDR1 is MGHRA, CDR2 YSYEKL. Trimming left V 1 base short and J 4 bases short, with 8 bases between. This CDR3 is CASSQASSYNEQFF. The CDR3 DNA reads TGCGCCAGCAGCCAAGCTTCTTCGTACAATGAGCAGTTCTTC.

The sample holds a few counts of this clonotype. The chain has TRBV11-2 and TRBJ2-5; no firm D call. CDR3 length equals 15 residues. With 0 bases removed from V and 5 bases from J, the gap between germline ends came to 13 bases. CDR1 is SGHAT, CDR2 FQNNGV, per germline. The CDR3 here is CASSLDFEGLETQYF. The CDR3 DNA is TGTGCCAGCAGCTTAGACTTCGAAGGGCTGGAGACCCAGTACTTC.

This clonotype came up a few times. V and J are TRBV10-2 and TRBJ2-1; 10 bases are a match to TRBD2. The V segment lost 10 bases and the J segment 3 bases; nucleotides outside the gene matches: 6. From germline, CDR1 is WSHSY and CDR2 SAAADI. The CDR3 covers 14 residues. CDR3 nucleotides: TGCGCCACCTTAGCGGGAGGACTCTACAATGAGCAGTTCTTC. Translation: CATLAGGLYNEQFF.

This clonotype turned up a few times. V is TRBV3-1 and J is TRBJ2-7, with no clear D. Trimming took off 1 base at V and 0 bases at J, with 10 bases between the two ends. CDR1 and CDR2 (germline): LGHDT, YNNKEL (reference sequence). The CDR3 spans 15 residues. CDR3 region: CASSQGRHGSYEQYF. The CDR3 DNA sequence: TGTGCCAGCAGCCAAGGTCGGCATGGCTCCTACGAGCAGTACTTC.

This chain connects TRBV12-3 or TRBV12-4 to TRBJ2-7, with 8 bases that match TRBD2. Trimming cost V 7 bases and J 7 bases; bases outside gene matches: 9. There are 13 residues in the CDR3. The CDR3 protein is CASTLGLAGEQYF. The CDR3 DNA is TGTGCCAGCACCCTTGGACTAGCAGGGGAGCAGTACTTC.

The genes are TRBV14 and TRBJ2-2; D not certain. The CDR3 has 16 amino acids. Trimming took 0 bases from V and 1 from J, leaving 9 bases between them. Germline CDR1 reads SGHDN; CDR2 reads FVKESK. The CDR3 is CASSQDRQVNTGELFF. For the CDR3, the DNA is TGTGCCAGCAGCCAAGATCGCCAGGTGAACACCGGGGAGCTGTTTTTT.

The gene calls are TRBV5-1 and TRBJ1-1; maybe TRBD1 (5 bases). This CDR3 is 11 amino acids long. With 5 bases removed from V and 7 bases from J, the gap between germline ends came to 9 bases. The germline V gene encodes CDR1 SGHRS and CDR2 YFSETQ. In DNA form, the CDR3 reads TGCGCCAGCAGGGAGGACAATGAAGCTTTCTTT. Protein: CASREDNEAFF.

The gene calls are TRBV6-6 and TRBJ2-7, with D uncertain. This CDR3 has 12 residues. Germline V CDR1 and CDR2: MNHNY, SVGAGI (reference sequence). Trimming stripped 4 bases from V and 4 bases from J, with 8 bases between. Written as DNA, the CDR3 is TGTGCCAGCAGTTCCTATGAGTACGAGCAGTACTTC. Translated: CASSSYEYEQYF.

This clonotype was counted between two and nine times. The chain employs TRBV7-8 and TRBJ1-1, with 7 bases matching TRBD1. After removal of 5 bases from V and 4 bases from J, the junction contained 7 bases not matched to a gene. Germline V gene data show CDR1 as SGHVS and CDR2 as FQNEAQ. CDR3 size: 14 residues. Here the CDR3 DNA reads TGTGCCAGCAGCAAAGGGGGCGCGGCCACTGAAGCTTTCTTT. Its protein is CASSKGGAATEAFF.

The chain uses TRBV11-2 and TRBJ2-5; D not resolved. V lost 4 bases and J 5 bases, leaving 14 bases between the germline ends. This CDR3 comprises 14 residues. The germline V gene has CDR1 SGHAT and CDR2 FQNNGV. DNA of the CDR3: TGTGCCAGCAGCTCCTGGGTCACCGGGGAGACCCAGTACTTC. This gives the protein CASSSWVTGETQYF.